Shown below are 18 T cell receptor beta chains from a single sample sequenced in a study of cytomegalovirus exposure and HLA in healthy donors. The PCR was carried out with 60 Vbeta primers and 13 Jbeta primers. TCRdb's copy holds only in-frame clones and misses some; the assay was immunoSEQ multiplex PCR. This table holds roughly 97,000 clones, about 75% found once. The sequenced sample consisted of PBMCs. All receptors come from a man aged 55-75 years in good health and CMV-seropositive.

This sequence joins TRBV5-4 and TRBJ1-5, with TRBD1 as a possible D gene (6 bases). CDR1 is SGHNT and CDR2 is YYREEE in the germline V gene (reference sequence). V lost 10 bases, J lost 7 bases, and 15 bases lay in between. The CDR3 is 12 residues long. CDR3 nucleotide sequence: TGTGCCGCGGGGGGGGCAGGGCAGCCCCAGCATTTT. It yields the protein CAAGGAGQPQHF.

The CDR3 reads CASSLDQRGSYNSPLHF. CDR3 DNA sequence: TGTGCCAGCAGCTTAGATCAGCGTGGGTCCTATAATTCACCCCTCCACTTT. The J gene is TRBJ1-6, the V gene TRBV7-8; no clear D. V lost 1 base to trimming and J lost 1 base, with 11 bases between them. Germline CDR1 and CDR2: SGHVS and FQNEAQ. CDR3 length: 17 residues.

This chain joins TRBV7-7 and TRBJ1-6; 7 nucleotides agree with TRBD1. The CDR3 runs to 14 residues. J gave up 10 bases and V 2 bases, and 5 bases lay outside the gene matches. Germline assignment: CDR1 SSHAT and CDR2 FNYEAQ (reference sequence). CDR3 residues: CASSLTAGGSPLHF. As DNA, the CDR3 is TGTGCCAGCAGCTTAACGGCAGGGGGATCACCCCTCCACTTT.

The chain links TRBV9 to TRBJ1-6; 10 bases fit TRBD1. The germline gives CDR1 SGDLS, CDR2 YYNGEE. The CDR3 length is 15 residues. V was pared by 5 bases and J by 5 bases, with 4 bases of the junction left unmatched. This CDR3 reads CASRGQGTNNSPLHF. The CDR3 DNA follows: TGTGCCAGCAGGGGACAGGGGACGAATAATTCACCCCTCCACTTT.

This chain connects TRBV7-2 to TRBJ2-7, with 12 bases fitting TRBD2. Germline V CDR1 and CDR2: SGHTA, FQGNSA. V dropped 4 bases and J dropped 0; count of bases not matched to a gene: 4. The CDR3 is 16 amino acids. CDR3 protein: CASSSTSGGPSYEQYF. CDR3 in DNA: TGTGCCAGCAGCTCCACTAGCGGGGGGCCCTCCTACGAGCAGTACTTC.

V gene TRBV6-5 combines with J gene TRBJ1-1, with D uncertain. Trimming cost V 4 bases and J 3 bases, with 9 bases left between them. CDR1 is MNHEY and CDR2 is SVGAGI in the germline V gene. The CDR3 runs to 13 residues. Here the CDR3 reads CASSSFGDTEAFF. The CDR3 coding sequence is TGTGCCAGCAGTTCCTTCGGGGACACTGAAGCTTTCTTT.

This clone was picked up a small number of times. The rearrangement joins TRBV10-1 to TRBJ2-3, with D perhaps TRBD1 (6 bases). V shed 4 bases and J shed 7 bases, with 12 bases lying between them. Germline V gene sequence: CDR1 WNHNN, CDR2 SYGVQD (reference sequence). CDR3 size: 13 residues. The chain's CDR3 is CASSASGAHTQYF. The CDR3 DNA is TGCGCCAGCAGTGCCTCAGGGGCCCATACGCAGTATTTT.

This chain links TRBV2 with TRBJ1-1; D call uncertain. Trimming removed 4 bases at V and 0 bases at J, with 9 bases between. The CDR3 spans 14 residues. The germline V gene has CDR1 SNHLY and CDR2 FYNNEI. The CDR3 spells CASSVGVMNTEAFF. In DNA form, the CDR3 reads TGTGCCAGCAGTGTCGGGGTTATGAACACTGAAGCTTTCTTT.

The chain's CDR3 is CASSQTEYGYTF. The CDR3 DNA follows: TGTGCCAGCAGTCAGACAGAGTATGGCTACACCTTC. The V and J genes are TRBV2 and TRBJ1-2, with D possibly matching TRBD1 (5 bases). Per the germline V gene, CDR1 is SNHLY and CDR2 is FYNNEI. V was trimmed by 5 bases and J by 5 bases, leaving 9 bases between them. The CDR3 is made up of 12 amino acids.

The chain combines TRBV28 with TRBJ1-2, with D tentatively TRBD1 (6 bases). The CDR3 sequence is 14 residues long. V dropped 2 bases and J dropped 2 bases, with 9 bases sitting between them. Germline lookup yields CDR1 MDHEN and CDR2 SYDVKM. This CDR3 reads CASSLGQNNYGYTF. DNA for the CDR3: TGTGCCAGCAGTTTAGGACAGAACAACTATGGCTACACCTTC.

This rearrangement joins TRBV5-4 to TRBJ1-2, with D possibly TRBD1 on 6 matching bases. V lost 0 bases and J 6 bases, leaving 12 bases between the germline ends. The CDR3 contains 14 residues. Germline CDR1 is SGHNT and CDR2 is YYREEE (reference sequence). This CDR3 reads CASSLVAGANGYTF. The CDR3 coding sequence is TGTGCCAGCAGCTTGGTGGCGGGGGCGAATGGCTACACCTTC. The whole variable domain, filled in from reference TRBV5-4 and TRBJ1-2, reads ETGVTQSPTHLIKTRGQQVTLRCSSQSGHNTVSWYQQALGQGPQFIFQYYREEENGRGNFPPRFSGLQFPNYSSELNVNALELDDSALYLCASSLVAGANGYTFGSGTRLTVV.

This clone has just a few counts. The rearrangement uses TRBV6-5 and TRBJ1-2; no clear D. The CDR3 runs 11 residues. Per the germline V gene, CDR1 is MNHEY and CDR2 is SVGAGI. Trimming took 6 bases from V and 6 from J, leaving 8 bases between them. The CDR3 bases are TGTGCCAGCAGGGAGTTTCATGGCTACACCTTC. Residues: CASREFHGYTF.

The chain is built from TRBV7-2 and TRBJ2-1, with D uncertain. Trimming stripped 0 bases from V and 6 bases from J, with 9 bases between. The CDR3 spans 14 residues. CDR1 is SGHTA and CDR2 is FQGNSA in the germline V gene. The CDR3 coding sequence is TGTGCCAGCAGCTTAGCGAACAACCGCAATGAGCAGTTCTTC. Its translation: CASSLANNRNEQFF.

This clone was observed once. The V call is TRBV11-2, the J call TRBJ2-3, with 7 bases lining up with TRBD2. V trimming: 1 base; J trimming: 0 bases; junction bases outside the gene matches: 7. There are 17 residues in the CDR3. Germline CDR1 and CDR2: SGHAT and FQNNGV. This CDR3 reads CASSLGPALASTDTQYF. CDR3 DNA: TGTGCCAGCAGCTTAGGCCCCGCACTAGCGAGCACAGATACGCAGTATTTT.

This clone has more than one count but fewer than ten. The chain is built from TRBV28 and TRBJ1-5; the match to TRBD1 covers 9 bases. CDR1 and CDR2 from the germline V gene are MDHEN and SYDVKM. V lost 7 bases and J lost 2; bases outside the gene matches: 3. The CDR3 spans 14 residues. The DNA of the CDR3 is TGTGCCAGCACGGACAGGGGACGCAATCAGCCCCAGCATTTT. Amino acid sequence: CASTDRGRNQPQHF.

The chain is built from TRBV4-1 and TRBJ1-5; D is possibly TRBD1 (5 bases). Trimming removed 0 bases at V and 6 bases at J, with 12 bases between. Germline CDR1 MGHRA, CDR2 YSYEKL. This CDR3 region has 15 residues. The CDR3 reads CASSQESAGLQPQHF. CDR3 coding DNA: TGCGCCAGCAGCCAAGAGTCGGCAGGGCTTCAGCCCCAGCATTTT.

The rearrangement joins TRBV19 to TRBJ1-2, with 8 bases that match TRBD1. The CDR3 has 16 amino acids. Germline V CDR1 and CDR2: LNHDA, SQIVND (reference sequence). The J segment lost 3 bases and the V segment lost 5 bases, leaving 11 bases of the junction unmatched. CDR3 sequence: CASSLPGQGFDYGYTF. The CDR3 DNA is TGTGCCAGTAGTCTCCCCGGACAGGGTTTTGACTATGGCTACACCTTC.

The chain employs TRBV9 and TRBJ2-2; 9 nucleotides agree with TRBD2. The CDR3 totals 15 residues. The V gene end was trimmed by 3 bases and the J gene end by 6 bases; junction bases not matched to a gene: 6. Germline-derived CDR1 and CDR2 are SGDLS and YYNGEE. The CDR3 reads CASSAPRTSAGELFF. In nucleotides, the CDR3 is TGTGCCAGCAGCGCACCCCGGACTAGCGCCGGGGAGCTGTTTTTT. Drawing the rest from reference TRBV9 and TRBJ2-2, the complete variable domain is DSGVTQTPKHLITATGQRVTLRCSPRSGDLSVYWYQQSLDQGLQFLIQYYNGEERAKGNILERFSAQQFPDLHSELNLSSLELGDSALYFCASSAPRTSAGELFFGEGSRLTVL.